The next 26 T cell receptor beta chains were all read from a single sample in a study of cytomegalovirus exposure and HLA in healthy donors. PCR used 60 Vbeta primers and 13 Jbeta primers. Sequenced by immunoSEQ multiplex PCR; TCRdb stores in-frame clones only, minus some. The sample has roughly 180,000 clones; about 75% are singletons. Input material: PBMCs. Source of these receptors: a middle-aged man in good health and CMV-seropositive.

Remarks on this clone: Other DNA sequences in this sample translate to the same CDR3. Written as DNA, the CDR3 is TGTGCCAGCAGCTGGGGGACAGGGGGGACTGAAGCTTTCTTT. Translating gives CASSWGTGGTEAFF. J is TRBJ1-1 and V is TRBV5-6, with 11 positions matching TRBD1. CDR1 is SGHDT, CDR2 YYEEEE, per germline. The V and J ends lost 3 bases and 5 bases, in that order; junction bases with no gene match: 3. This CDR3 is 14 amino acids long.

The chain couples TRBV7-9 to TRBJ2-3, with a possible D match to TRBD2 (6 bases). CDR3 length equals 15 residues. Trimming cost V 0 bases and J 3 bases, with 10 bases left between them. Germline values: CDR1 SEHNR, CDR2 FQNEAQ (reference sequence). In DNA, the CDR3 is TGTGCCAGCAGCTTAGCTCTAGCGCAAACAGATACGCAGTATTTT. Protein: CASSLALAQTDTQYF.

The chain couples TRBV5-1 to TRBJ1-2; the match to TRBD1 covers 7 bases. Trimming removed 2 bases from V and 6 bases from J; junction bases left unmatched: 10. The CDR3 consists of 15 residues. The germline gives CDR1 SGHRS, CDR2 YFSETQ. The CDR3 protein is CASSFDIGTDNGYTF. CDR3 DNA: TGCGCCAGCAGCTTTGATATAGGGACAGACAATGGCTACACCTTC.

This clone was seen only once. The rearrangement uses TRBV19 and TRBJ1-6, with TRBD1 identical over 8 bases. From germline, CDR1 is LNHDA and CDR2 SQIVND (reference sequence). The CDR3 loop spans 14 amino acids. With 4 bases clipped from V and 7 bases from J, the junction kept 3 bases outside the gene matches. The CDR3 DNA reads TGTGCCAGTAGTACGGGACAGGTAAATTCACCCCTCCACTTT. Protein product: CASSTGQVNSPLHF.

CDR3 sequence reads: CASSQVGGGPEQFF. For the CDR3, the DNA is TGTGCCAGCAGCCAAGTCGGGGGAGGTCCTGAGCAGTTCTTC. The V and J genes are TRBV14 and TRBJ2-1; possible D gene TRBD2, 6 bases. This CDR3 comprises 14 residues. Germline CDR1 is SGHDN and CDR2 is FVKESK. The ends were cut back, 1 base at V and 9 bases at J, with 13 bases in the middle. Full variable domain (remainder filled in from reference TRBV14 and TRBJ2-1): EAGVTQFPSHSVIEKGQTVTLRCDPISGHDNLYWYRRVMGKEIKFLLHFVKESKQDESGMPNNRFLAERTGGTYSTLKVQPAELEDSGVYFCASSQVGGGPEQFFGPGTRLTVL.

This chain uses TRBV7-8 with TRBJ2-3; 12 bases match TRBD2. With 5 bases clipped from V and 1 base from J, the junction kept 10 bases outside the gene matches. Germline CDR1 and CDR2: SGHVS and FQNEAQ. The CDR3 loop spans 18 amino acids. CDR3 region: CASSRGLAGPLGTDTQYF. The CDR3 DNA reads TGTGCCAGCAGCCGGGGACTAGCGGGTCCTCTCGGCACAGATACGCAGTATTTT.

This chain connects TRBV6-5 to TRBJ2-2; D perhaps matches TRBD2 (5 bases). CDR3 size: 14 residues. Germline loops: CDR1 MNHEY, CDR2 SVGAGI. The ends were cut back, 8 bases at V and 4 bases at J, with 14 bases in the middle. DNA for the CDR3: TGTGCCAGCCGACTAACTCTAGTCACCGGGGAGCTGTTTTTT. It yields the protein CASRLTLVTGELFF.

The chain is built from TRBV5-6 and TRBJ1-3; D unclear. From germline, CDR1 is SGHDT and CDR2 YYEEEE. Trimming removed 3 bases from V and 4 bases from J, with 20 bases in between. The CDR3 runs to 17 residues. The CDR3, as DNA: TGTGCCAGCAGCTCTTCTAGGAGTTACGCGGGGGGAAACACCATATATTTT. Translated, it gives CASSSSRSYAGGNTIYF.

This clone has just one count. The V gene is TRBV30, the J gene TRBJ1-1, with a weak D call TRBD1 (5 bases). Trimming removed 1 base from V and 8 bases from J, with 20 bases in between. This CDR3 spans 15 amino acids. Germline V gives CDR1 GTSNPN, CDR2 SVGIG (reference sequence). The CDR3 sequence is CAWSAAGSSAREAFF. In DNA, the CDR3 is TGTGCCTGGAGTGCAGCAGGGTCTTCGGCGCGAGAAGCTTTCTTT. Supplemented by reference TRBV30 and TRBJ1-1, the full variable domain reads SQTIHQWPATLVQPVGSPLSLECTVEGTSNPNLYWYRQAAGRGLQLLFYSVGIGQISSEVPQNLSASRPQDRQFILSSKKLLLSDSGFYLCAWSAAGSSAREAFFGQGTRLTVV.

The chain has TRBV15 and TRBJ1-1, with D possibly TRBD1 on 6 matching bases. Trimming cost V 1 base and J 1 base, with 10 bases left between them. This CDR3 contains 15 residues. The germline V gene has CDR1 LNHNV and CDR2 YYDKDF (reference sequence). Here the CDR3 reads CATSRARGSNTEAFF. The DNA of the CDR3 is TGTGCCACCAGCAGAGCCAGGGGATCGAACACTGAAGCTTTCTTT.

V is TRBV4-1 and J is TRBJ1-6; the match to TRBD1 covers 11 bases. The CDR3 covers 16 residues. Germline-derived CDR1 and CDR2 are MGHRA and YSYEKL. V gave up 4 bases and J gave up 9 bases; unmatched junction bases: 8. The CDR3 spells CASSPDAGTGGSPLHF. CDR3 nucleotides: TGCGCCAGCAGCCCCGACGCGGGGACAGGGGGTTCACCCCTCCACTTT.

The chain employs TRBV27 and TRBJ1-6, with 7 nucleotides matching TRBD1. This CDR3 comprises 16 residues. Germline CDR1 reads MNHEY; CDR2 reads SMNVEV (reference sequence). With V trimmed by 3 bases and J by 10 bases, 12 bases remained unmatched. The CDR3 sequence is CASSLSLRQGGSPLHF. In nucleotides, the CDR3 is TGTGCCAGCAGTTTGAGCTTGCGACAGGGCGGATCACCCCTCCACTTT.

The rearrangement links TRBV6-1 to TRBJ2-3, with 7 positions matching TRBD1. CDR3 size: 14 residues. J was trimmed by 1 base and V by 6 bases; bases with no gene match: 4. Germline V gene sequence: CDR1 MNHNS, CDR2 SASEGT. CDR3 in amino acids: CASREDRRTDTQYF. In DNA form, the CDR3 reads TGTGCCAGCAGGGAGGACAGGCGCACAGATACGCAGTATTTT.

The gene calls are TRBV5-1 and TRBJ2-5, with D possibly TRBD1 on 5 matching bases. The germline V and J ends were trimmed by 0 bases and 3 bases, with 12 bases remaining between them. Germline loops: CDR1 SGHRS, CDR2 YFSETQ. The CDR3 contains 15 residues. In nucleotides, the CDR3 is TGCGCCAGCAGCTTGGCCGCAGGGAAGGAAGAGACCCAGTACTTC. Its protein is CASSLAAGKEETQYF. Full variable domain (outside the CDR3, taken from reference TRBV5-1 and TRBJ2-5): KAGVTQTPRYLIKTRGQQVTLSCSPISGHRSVSWYQQTPGQGLQFLFEYFSETQRNKGNFPGRFSGRQFSNSRSEMNVSTLELGDSALYLCASSLAAGKEETQYFGPGTRLLVL.

The chain carries TRBV4-2 and TRBJ1-2; 8 nucleotides line up with TRBD1. CDR3 length: 14 amino acids. Trimming removed 3 bases from V and 2 bases from J; junction bases left unmatched: 2. Per the germline V gene, CDR1 is LGHNA and CDR2 is YNFKEQ. CDR3 DNA sequence: TGTGCCAGCAGCCACAGGGGGCCGAACTATGGCTACACCTTC. Its translation is CASSHRGPNYGYTF.

J is TRBJ2-1 and V is TRBV7-2, with D possibly matching TRBD1 (5 bases). V was shortened by 5 bases and J by 0 bases, with 11 bases between the two germline ends. The CDR3 has 15 amino acids. Germline values: CDR1 SGHTA, CDR2 FQGNSA. The CDR3 region has the DNA TGTGCCAGCAGCGTCGACAGTAGCTCCTACAATGAGCAGTTCTTC. Translating it yields CASSVDSSSYNEQFF.

The chain uses TRBV11-2 and TRBJ2-2; D may be TRBD2 (5 bases). Germline V lookup: CDR1 SGHAT, CDR2 FQNNGV. The CDR3 has 14 residues. V lost 5 bases, J lost 1 base, and 8 bases lay in between. CDR3 loop: CASSRRGNTGELFF. CDR3 DNA sequence: TGTGCCAGCAGCCGTCGGGGGAACACCGGGGAGCTGTTTTTT.

V is TRBV14 and J is TRBJ2-7, with 11 positions matching TRBD2. The CDR3 has 14 amino acids. Germline values: CDR1 SGHDN, CDR2 FVKESK. Trimming cost V 4 bases and J 10 bases; bases outside gene matches: 9. Written as DNA, the CDR3 is TGTGCCAGCAGCCTAGCGGGGGGGCCTTTCGATCAGTACGTC. Amino acids: CASSLAGGPFDQYV.

The gene calls are TRBV10-3 and TRBJ2-1, with D tentatively TRBD2 (6 bases). V was pared by 5 bases and J by 8 bases, with 13 bases between. Per germline, CDR1 ENHRY and CDR2 SYGVKD. The CDR3 length is 13 residues. CDR3 amino acids: CAISTGTRDEQFF. The CDR3 nucleotides read TGTGCCATCAGTACCGGGACTCGCGATGAGCAGTTCTTC.

This chain connects TRBV5-6 to TRBJ1-6; D perhaps matches TRBD1 (5 bases). Trimming shortened V by 4 bases and J by 2 bases, and 16 bases separated the two germline ends. The CDR3 has 17 amino acids. The germline V gene has CDR1 SGHDT and CDR2 YYEEEE. The CDR3 DNA reads as TGTGCCAGCAGCCTTTCCGGGAGGGGCCCCTATAATTCACCCCTCCACTTT. This translates into CASSLSGRGPYNSPLHF.

In this sample, this clone turned up a few times. The chain is built from TRBV5-1 and TRBJ1-1, with D possibly matching TRBD1 (5 bases). CDR1 and CDR2 (germline): SGHRS, YFSETQ. V was pared by 3 bases and J by 4 bases, with 13 bases between. The CDR3 runs 14 residues. The DNA for the CDR3 is TGCGCCAGCAGCTCGCAGTGGGGGGGCACTGAAGCTTTCTTT. Translating gives CASSSQWGGTEAFF.

This chain uses TRBV29-1 with TRBJ2-3, with D unresolved. This CDR3 is built from 12 residues. V dropped 6 bases and J dropped 3 bases, with 10 bases sitting between them. Germline loops: CDR1 SQVTM, CDR2 ANQGSEA. For the CDR3, the DNA is TGCAGCGTCCTACCCGGGACAGATACGCAGTATTTT. Translating it yields CSVLPGTDTQYF.

This chain uses TRBV30 with TRBJ1-1; possibly TRBD1 for D (5 bases). V gave up 2 bases and J gave up 1 base, with 8 bases separating them. Germline V gene lookup returns CDR1 GTSNPN and CDR2 SVGIG (reference sequence). CDR3 length equals 13 residues. The CDR3 DNA reads as TGTGCCTGGAGTCTAGGACAGAACACTGAAGCTTTCTTT. It is translated as CAWSLGQNTEAFF.

The V call is TRBV7-9, the J call TRBJ2-6, with D unclear. This CDR3 spans 17 amino acids. Germline values: CDR1 SEHNR, CDR2 FQNEAQ (reference sequence). Trimming left V 3 bases short and J 0 bases short, with 12 bases between. The CDR3 reads CASSFAEIISGANVLTF. The CDR3, as DNA: TGTGCCAGCAGCTTTGCGGAGATTATCTCTGGGGCCAACGTCCTGACTTTC.

The gene calls are TRBV6-1 and TRBJ2-1; 7 nucleotides match TRBD1. The CDR3 is 14 amino acids. After removal of 4 bases from V and 7 bases from J, the junction contained 7 bases not matched to a gene. Germline CDR1 MNHNS, CDR2 SASEGT. The CDR3 DNA sequence: TGTGCCAGCAGTGTCCACAGGGGTATGAATGAGCAGTTCTTC. Residues: CASSVHRGMNEQFF.

This chain links TRBV9 with TRBJ2-5, with 10 nucleotides matching TRBD1. The CDR3 runs 17 residues. Germline CDR1 is SGDLS and CDR2 is YYNGEE. The trim removed 3 bases at V and 6 bases at J, leaving 14 bases unmatched. CDR3 sequence (DNA): TGTGCCAGCAGCGGGCGACAAGGGACAGGGGAGGGGAAGACCCAGTACTTC. This gives the protein CASSGRQGTGEGKTQYF.